A single sample is the source of the 4 T cell receptor beta chains below, sequenced in a study of response to subunit inactivated influenza vaccine. From the RT-PCR reads, TCRdb called clonotypes with MiXCR, one entry per CDR3 protein. The sample lists hundreds of thousands of distinct CDR3 sequences, more than 15% seen once, with less than 4% in the top ten. Here the sequenced sample was CD4+ T cells sorted from PBMCs, taken roughly 24 months after vaccination. These receptors were collected from a man aged 45-69 years who received an inactivated influenza vaccine.

This clonotype was picked up a small number of times. V usage is TRBV18 and J usage is TRBJ2-2; the D gene is possibly TRBD2 (5 bases). Looked up from germline, CDR1 is KGHSH and CDR2 is LQKENI. The CDR3 is 16 amino acids. Trimming left V 2 bases short and J 4 bases short, with 14 bases between. The CDR3 sequence is CASSPTGNEGTGELFF. The CDR3 DNA is TGTGCCAGCTCACCAACGGGGAACGAAGGCACCGGGGAGCTGTTTTTT. The full variable domain, in which reference TRBV18 and TRBJ2-2 provide the parts outside the CDR3, is NAGVMQNPRHLVRRRGQEARLRCSPMKGHSHVYWYRQLPEEGLKFMVYLQKENIIDESGMPKERFSAEFPKEGPSILRIQQVVRGDSAAYFCASSPTGNEGTGELFFGEGSRLTVL.

This clonotype occurred many times. The chain couples TRBV6-1 to TRBJ2-5; 8 nucleotides line up with TRBD1. Per the germline V gene, CDR1 is MNHNS and CDR2 is SASEGT. The CDR3 is made up of 15 amino acids. Germline trimming cut 6 bases from V and 1 base from J; bases unmatched to any gene: 7. The CDR3 region has the DNA TGTGCCAGCAGCAGGACAGGGAATGGCCAAGAGACCCAGTACTTC. Its protein is CASSRTGNGQETQYF.

The sample holds a few counts of this clonotype. This chain joins TRBV6-1 and TRBJ2-7; 7 positions agree with TRBD1. The length of the CDR3 is 15 residues. Germline loops: CDR1 MNHNS, CDR2 SASEGT. The V and J ends lost 1 base and 3 bases, in that order; junction bases with no gene match: 6. The CDR3 sequence is CASSEGTGAFYEQYF. DNA of the CDR3: TGTGCCAGCAGTGAAGGGACAGGCGCCTTCTACGAGCAGTACTTC.

This clonotype was seen ten or more times. The CDR3 here is CASSFRGYGNQPQHF. The CDR3 DNA sequence: TGTGCCAGCAGCTTTCGGGGTTATGGCAATCAGCCCCAGCATTTT. The chain links TRBV5-6 to TRBJ1-5, with D unclear. Germline CDR1 SGHDT, CDR2 YYEEEE. V was shortened by 2 bases and J by 2 bases, with 11 bases between the two germline ends. This CDR3 region has 15 residues. Full variable domain (rest looked up from reference TRBV5-6 and TRBJ1-5): DAGVTQSPTHLIKTRGQQVTLRCSPKSGHDTVSWYQQALGQGPQFIFQYYEEEERQRGNFPDRFSGHQFPNYSSELNVNALLLGDSALYLCASSFRGYGNQPQHFGDGTRLSIL.